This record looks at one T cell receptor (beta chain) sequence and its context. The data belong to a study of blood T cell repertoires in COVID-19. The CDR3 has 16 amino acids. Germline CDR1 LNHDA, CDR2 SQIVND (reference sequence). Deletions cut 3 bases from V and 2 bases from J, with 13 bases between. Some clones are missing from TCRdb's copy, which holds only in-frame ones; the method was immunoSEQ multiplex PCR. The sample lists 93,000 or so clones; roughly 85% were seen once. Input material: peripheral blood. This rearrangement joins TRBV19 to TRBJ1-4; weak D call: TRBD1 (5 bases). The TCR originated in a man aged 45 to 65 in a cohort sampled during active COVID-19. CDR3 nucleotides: TGTGCCAGTAGTATTGGGTCACGGGGGACTAATGAAAAACTGTTTTTT. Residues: CASSIGSRGTNEKLFF. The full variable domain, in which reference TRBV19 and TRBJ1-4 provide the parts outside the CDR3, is DGGITQSPKYLFRKEGQNVTLSCEQNLNHDAMYWYRQDPGQGLRLIYYSQIVNDFQKGDIAEGYSVSREKKESFPLTVTSAQKNPTAFYLCASSIGSRGTNEKLFFGSGTQLSVL.